This TCR beta chain was sequenced for a study of breast tumors, draining lymph nodes, adjacent tissues. TCRdb re-called the multiplex PCR reads with MiXCR, one entry per CDR3 protein. The repertoire consists of approximately 40,000 distinct CDR3 sequences, with 35% to 45% occurring once and the leading ten covering roughly a tenth. The germline V gene has CDR1 LNHDA and CDR2 SQIVND (reference sequence). The J segment lost 10 bases and the V segment lost 4 bases, leaving 4 bases of the junction unmatched. The CDR3 covers 13 residues. Material for sequencing was breast tumor tissue. The chain links TRBV19 to TRBJ1-6; 7 bases line up with TRBD1. The receptor's source is a female donor with breast cancer. Some clones in this sample may be carry-over from other donors' samples. The CDR3 is CASSNRGRSPLHF. The DNA for the CDR3 is TGTGCCAGTAGTAACAGGGGTCGATCACCCCTCCACTTT.